This TCR beta chain was observed in a study of blood T cell repertoires in COVID-19. Across the study: The United States, Italy and Spain were the sources of the acute and convalescent COVID-19 samples. T cells, B-cell-depleted T cells, or PBMCs supplied cDNA or gDNA.

One Seattle source followed patients from active infection through their disease course. Per the original methods: Reference gene primer amplification gave estimated nucleated cell counts. Here immunoSEQ multiplex PCR was the method, and the copy in TCRdb shows in-frame clones only, minus some. That table supplies the V and J calls and clone size; D and trimming were determined from the DNA. The sample includes approximately 110,000 clones, around 70% seen only once; the top ten take approximately 5.9%. CDR1 is SGHRS, CDR2 YFSETQ, per germline. The CDR3 runs to 15 residues. V trimming: 0 bases; J trimming: 7 bases; junction bases outside the gene matches: 7.

V and J are TRBV5-1 and TRBJ2-1; the match to TRBD1 covers 7 bases. The source is a man older than 75 with COVID-19, enrolled during active disease. Sample: peripheral blood. The CDR3: CASSLGQGSLNEQFF. As DNA, the CDR3 is TGCGCCAGCAGCTTGGGACAGGGATCCCTTAATGAGCAGTTCTTC. Variable domain in full (rest from reference TRBV5-1 and TRBJ2-1): KAGVTQTPRYLIKTRGQQVTLSCSPISGHRSVSWYQQTPGQGLQFLFEYFSETQRNKGNFPGRFSGRQFSNSRSEMNVSTLELGDSALYLCASSLGQGSLNEQFFGPGTRLTVL.